Each of the 14 T cell receptor beta chains below was sequenced from the same sample in a study of shared clonotypes between healthy human individuals. The data were produced by immunoSEQ multiplex PCR, yet TCRdb's version contains in-frame clones alone and is incomplete. The profile covers hundreds of thousands of clones, with around 73% appearing a single time and 1.5% to 2% taken by the ten largest. Sequencing input: memory CD4+ T cells sorted from blood. The subset here: CD45RA-negative fraction. All receptors derive from a woman in her 30s in good health.

Concerning this clone itself: A read error may produce the germline difference seen at one junction end. The chain is built from TRBV2 and TRBJ1-1; D not resolved. Germline values: CDR1 SNHLY, CDR2 FYNNEI. The CDR3 is 11 residues long. This CDR3 is CASSLSEVPGF. The CDR3 DNA is TGTGCCAGCAGCCTGTCCGAAGTTCCGGGGTTT.

Only a few counts were recorded for this clone. The gene calls are TRBV7-8 and TRBJ2-7, with a possible D match to TRBD1 (5 bases). Trimming took 0 bases from V and 3 from J, leaving 12 bases between them. CDR1 is SGHVS and CDR2 is FQNEAQ in the germline V gene. The CDR3 spans 15 residues. The CDR3 sequence is CASSLATGARYEQYF. In DNA form, the CDR3 reads TGTGCCAGCAGCTTAGCTACTGGGGCCCGCTACGAGCAGTACTTC.

The chain recombines TRBV28 with TRBJ2-1, with unresolved D. Germline CDR1 is MDHEN and CDR2 is SYDVKM. V was trimmed by 4 bases and J by 2 bases, leaving 3 bases between them. The CDR3 length is 12 residues. This CDR3 reads CASSYAYNEQFF. As DNA, the CDR3 is TGTGCCAGCAGTTACGCCTACAATGAGCAGTTCTTC. The complete variable domain, with remaining parts taken from reference TRBV28 and TRBJ2-1, reads DVKVTQSSRYLVKRTGEKVFLECVQDMDHENMFWYRQDPGLGLRLIYFSYDVKMKEKGDIPEGYSVSREKKERFSLILESASTNQTSMYLCASSYAYNEQFFGPGTRLTVL.

V usage is TRBV30 and J usage is TRBJ2-3; unclear D gene. V dropped 2 bases and J dropped 1 base, with 10 bases sitting between them. CDR1 GTSNPN and CDR2 SVGIG come from the germline V gene (reference sequence). The length of the CDR3 is 14 residues. The CDR3 here is CAWSQVAGTDTQYF. DNA of the CDR3: TGTGCCTGGAGTCAAGTAGCTGGCACAGATACGCAGTATTTT.

Turning to this clone: Given a much more abundant clone one base away, this may be a read error. This same CDR3 is encoded by further DNA sequences in the sample. V and J are TRBV7-9 and TRBJ1-5; D is ambiguous. CDR3 length: 12 amino acids. Deletions cut 0 bases from V and 5 bases from J, with 2 bases between. The germline gives CDR1 SEHNR, CDR2 FQNEAQ (reference sequence). The CDR3 region has the DNA TGTGCCAGCAGCTTAGCTGATCAGCCCCAGCATTTT. It yields the protein CASSLADQPQHF. The entire variable domain, with the rest obtained from reference TRBV7-9 and TRBJ1-5, is as follows: DTGVSQNPRHKITKRGQNVTFRCDPISEHNRLYWYRQTLGQGPEFLTYFQNEAQLEKSRLLSDRFSAERPKGSFSTLEIQRTEQGDSAMYLCASSLADQPQHFGDGTRLSIL.

CDR3 nucleotide sequence: TGTGCCAGCAGTGTGGGGACTGAAGCAGATACGCAGTATTTT. It encodes CASSVGTEADTQYF. V gene TRBV2 combines with J gene TRBJ2-3; weak D call: TRBD2 (6 bases). The CDR3 totals 14 residues. Germline CDR1 is SNHLY and CDR2 is FYNNEI. V lost 4 bases to trimming and J lost 4 bases, with 12 bases between them.

This chain uses TRBV5-1 with TRBJ2-3; D not resolved. V lost 3 bases and J lost 2, with 13 bases in between. Germline V lookup: CDR1 SGHRS, CDR2 YFSETQ. The CDR3 spans 15 residues. The CDR3 nucleotides are TGCGCCAGCAGCTCCGTTGGGGAAACCACAGATACGCAGTATTTT. This translates into CASSSVGETTDTQYF.

A word on this clone: Additional DNA sequences in this sample encode the identical CDR3. The chain carries TRBV5-1 and TRBJ1-1, with 7 bases matching TRBD1. Germline V gene lookup returns CDR1 SGHRS and CDR2 YFSETQ. V lost 4 bases and J lost 3; bases outside the gene matches: 6. CDR3 length equals 14 residues. CDR3: CASSTGQPYTEAFF. The CDR3 bases are TGCGCCAGCAGCACGGGACAGCCGTACACTGAAGCTTTCTTT. Variable domain in full (rest from reference TRBV5-1 and TRBJ1-1): KAGVTQTPRYLIKTRGQQVTLSCSPISGHRSVSWYQQTPGQGLQFLFEYFSETQRNKGNFPGRFSGRQFSNSRSEMNVSTLELGDSALYLCASSTGQPYTEAFFGQGTRLTVV.

This clone showed up many times. The chain carries TRBV6-5 and TRBJ2-7; D unclear. CDR3 length: 13 residues. Germline V gene data show CDR1 as MNHEY and CDR2 as SVGAGI. V lost 6 bases to trimming and J lost 3 bases, with 12 bases between them. The CDR3, as DNA: TGTGCCAGCAGGTTTTCGCTCAGCTACGAGCAGTACTTC. Its protein product is CASRFSLSYEQYF.

This clone has more than one count but fewer than ten. This chain links TRBV2 with TRBJ2-5; unclear D gene. The J call may be incorrect, as the DNA end agrees better with TRBJ2-7. Looked up from germline, CDR1 is SNHLY and CDR2 is FYNNEI. There are 12 residues in the CDR3. The DNA of the CDR3 is TGTGCCAGCAGTTCCACCTCTAACGAGCAGTACTTC. Its protein is CASSSTSNEQYF.

This clone was observed at least ten times. This chain joins TRBV30 and TRBJ1-5; 7 bases map to TRBD1. The trim removed 5 bases at V and 7 bases at J, leaving 5 bases unmatched. Germline CDR1 is GTSNPN and CDR2 is SVGIG (reference sequence). The CDR3 has 12 amino acids. The CDR3 protein is CAWDRDGQPQHF. For the CDR3, the DNA is TGTGCCTGGGACAGGGACGGCCAGCCCCAGCATTTT.

V usage is TRBV11-2 and J usage is TRBJ1-2, with 7 bases that match TRBD1. In germline, CDR1 is SGHAT, CDR2 FQNNGV. The CDR3 totals 14 residues. The V segment lost 2 bases and the J segment 8 bases; nucleotides outside the gene matches: 8. DNA for the CDR3: TGTGCCAGCAGCTTAACGGAGGGGGCGCGGGGCTACACCTTC. Its protein product is CASSLTEGARGYTF. The full variable domain, its missing parts supplied by reference TRBV11-2 and TRBJ1-2, is EAGVAQSPRYKIIEKRQSVAFWCNPISGHATLYWYQQILGQGPKLLIQFQNNGVVDDSQLPKDRFSAERLKGVDSTLKIQPAKLEDSAVYLCASSLTEGARGYTFGSGTRLTVV.

In DNA form, the CDR3 reads TGTGCCATCAGTGAGTCGAGCACAGCCTTCTCAACCTACACCTTC. Protein: CAISESSTAFSTYTF. The chain is built from TRBV10-3 and TRBJ1-2; D uncertain. Germline values: CDR1 ENHRY, CDR2 SYGVKD. Trimming shortened V by 0 bases and J by 10 bases, and 18 bases separated the two germline ends. The CDR3 sequence is 15 residues long.

This clone occurred once. The CDR3 spells CASSNWVSLTEAFF. DNA of the CDR3: TGTGCCAGCAGCAATTGGGTGAGTCTCACTGAAGCTTTCTTT. The chain employs TRBV21-1 and TRBJ1-1. TRBV21-1 is a pseudogene locus. This CDR3 has 14 residues.